This T cell receptor (beta chain) was recovered during a study of immune characterization of retroperitoneal liposarcoma. MiXCR was run by TCRdb on the PCR reads, yielding one entry per CDR3 protein. The sample consists of 9,500 to 12,000 distinct CDR3 sequences, roughly 29% of them appearing once. The germline CDR1 and CDR2 sequences are MGHRA and YSYEKL. There are 14 residues in the CDR3. Trimming removed 4 bases at V and 2 bases at J, with 11 bases between. The gene calls are TRBV4-1 and TRBJ1-2, with D maybe TRBD1 (6 bases). The receptor comes from a female donor with retroperitoneal liposarcoma. The sequenced sample was tumor tissue. Written as DNA, the CDR3 is TGCGCCAGCAGCCGGGAAGGACAGAACTATGGCTACACCTTC. It translates to CASSREGQNYGYTF.